This T cell receptor (beta chain) comes out of a study of persistence of HIV-infected CD4 T cells. The stimulus was an HIV-1 Gag 15-mer peptide pool, 0.8 to 1 ug/peptide/mL. Sorted nonresponding memory CD4+ T cells were CD40L-negative, CD69-negative, CD45RO-high. Sequencing used immunoSEQ version 4 in survey mode. Profiling relied on immunoSEQ multiplex PCR, and the TCRdb table lists in-frame clones only, not all of them. The sample includes 25,000 to 40,000 clones, roughly four fifths of them seen just once. This CDR3 comprises 15 residues. The junction had 12 bases not matched to a gene; V was cut back by 4 bases and J by 4 bases. Per the germline V gene, CDR1 is GTSNPN and CDR2 is SVGIG (reference sequence). This clone was picked up one time. Its cognate antigen is unknown.

The TCR was taken from an adult woman with HIV who was CMV-seropositive. Sequenced here: CD4+ T cells sorted from PBMCs after approximately 20-hour stimulation, sampled from a patient who received antiretroviral therapy. The V gene is TRBV30, the J gene TRBJ1-2; 7 bases are shared with TRBD1. CDR3 region: CAWIASGQRSYGYTF. The CDR3 bases are TGTGCCTGGATTGCCTCGGGACAGAGAAGCTATGGCTACACCTTC.